This section outlines one T cell receptor (beta chain) sequence together with its context. During its preparation, the TCRbeta library received unique molecular identifiers. MiXCR, run by TCRdb on the PCR reads, gives a single entry per CDR3 protein. The sample lists a few hundred thousand distinct CDR3 sequences; 13% were seen once. These data originate in a study of T-cell reconstitution after alpha-beta-depleted transplantation in children. The sample was PBMCs, taken from the stem cell graft. This receptor was obtained from a human donor who donated a stem cell graft to a child with Fanconi anemia.

CDR3 DNA sequence: TGTGCCAGCAGCCAAAAGGCGGTGGGGGGTGAAGCTTTCTTT. Protein product: CASSQKAVGGEAFF. The V call is TRBV3-1, the J call TRBJ1-1; D may be TRBD1 (5 bases). The germline V gene encodes CDR1 LGHDT and CDR2 YNNKEL (reference sequence). The CDR3 spans 14 residues. V lost 2 bases and J 7 bases, leaving 14 bases between the germline ends.